Sequencing of this TCR beta chain was carried out in a study of PD-L1 blockade in urothelial cancer. Across the whole study: Patients started atezolizumab around 2014, 1,200 mg intravenously every 3 weeks. Between 0 and 3 chemotherapy regimens preceded treatment for each patient. Points from the study as a whole: When measured at 3 weeks, tumor-associated blood clones expanded more in durable-benefit patients.

The number of samples from each patient was between 1 and 8, taken pretreatment and on-treatment. This CDR3 contains 17 residues. V was pared by 2 bases and J by 0 bases, with 5 bases of the junction left unmatched. Germline-derived CDR1 and CDR2 are LNHDA and SQIVND (reference sequence). In its sample, this clone was seen a few times. As yet, its antigen is unknown. The assay was immunoSEQ multiplex PCR, and TCRdb's table has in-frame clones only and misses some. The table includes tens of thousands of clones, roughly 87% detected once. This sequence joins TRBV19 and TRBJ2-1; 9 nucleotides agree with TRBD2. The sequence was obtained from a man in his 70s with urothelial cancer. This specimen was PBMCs, taken around atezolizumab (anti-PD-L1) treatment. CDR3 DNA sequence: TGTGCCAGTAGTATAAAAGCGGGAGGATACTCCTACAATGAGCAGTTCTTC. Protein: CASSIKAGGYSYNEQFF.